The clone carrying this TCR beta chain was detected a few times. As yet, its antigen is unknown. A read error is possible here, since a much larger clone lies one base away. TCRdb fed the reads into MiXCR, producing one record per CDR3 protein. The data hold roughly 200,000 distinct CDR3 sequences, with about 17% observed a single time. The germline V gene encodes CDR1 SGHTA and CDR2 FQGNSA. Deletions cut 1 base from V and 1 base from J, with 4 bases between. The CDR3 runs 13 residues. The data belong to a study of T cell repertoires in cytomegalovirus infection. Study-level points and caveats: The study identified carriers of CMV plus the relevant HLA from cumulative public TCR beta family frequency. Across the ex vivo response, the dominant clonotypes were HLA-C-restricted CMV-specific TCR beta clonotypes.

The chain uses TRBV7-2 and TRBJ1-1; D unclear. This clonotype originated in a human donor in good health (CMV status not recorded). Some clones in this sample may be carry-over from other donors' samples. Sequencing used CD8+ T cells from PBMCs. The CDR3 loop is CASSLEGNTEAFF. As DNA, the CDR3 is TGTGCCAGCAGCTTAGAGGGGAACACTGAAGCTTTCTTT.